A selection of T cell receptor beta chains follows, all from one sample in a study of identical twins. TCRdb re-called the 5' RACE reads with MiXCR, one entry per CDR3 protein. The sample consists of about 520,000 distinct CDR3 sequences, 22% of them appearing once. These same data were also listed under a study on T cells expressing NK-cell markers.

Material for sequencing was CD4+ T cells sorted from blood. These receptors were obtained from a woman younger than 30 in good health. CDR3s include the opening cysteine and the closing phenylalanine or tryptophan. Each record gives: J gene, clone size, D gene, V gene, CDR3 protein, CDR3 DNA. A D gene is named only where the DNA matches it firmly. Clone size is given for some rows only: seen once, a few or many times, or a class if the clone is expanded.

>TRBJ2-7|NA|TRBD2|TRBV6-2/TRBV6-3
CASSYSVGGLYEQYF
TGTGCCAGCAGTTACTCTGTGGGAGGGCTCTACGAGCAGTACTTC
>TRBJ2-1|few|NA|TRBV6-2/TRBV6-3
CASRPYTGSRPRDEQFF
TGTGCCAGCAGACCTTACACCGGGAGTCGTCCCCGGGATGAGCAGTTCTTC
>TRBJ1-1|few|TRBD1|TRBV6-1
CASRAGTGDTEAFF
TGTGCCAGCAGGGCAGGGACAGGGGACACTGAAGCTTTCTTT
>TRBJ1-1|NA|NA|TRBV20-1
CSARPSRTFEAFF
TGCAGTGCTAGACCCTCAAGGACTTTTGAAGCTTTCTTT
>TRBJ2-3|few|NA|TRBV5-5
CASSFRRGLAITDTQYF
TGTGCCAGCAGCTTCCGTAGGGGCCTAGCAATCACAGATACGCAGTATTTT
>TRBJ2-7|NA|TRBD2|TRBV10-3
CAISDRSGRRGWEQYF
TGTGCCATCAGTGATAGGAGCGGGAGAAGGGGTTGGGAGCAGTACTTC
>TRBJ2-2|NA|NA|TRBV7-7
CASSEAAGELFF
TGTGCCAGCAGCGAAGCAGCCGGGGAGCTGTTTTTT
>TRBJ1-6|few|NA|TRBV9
CASSAVTNNSPLHF
TGTGCCAGCAGCGCAGTGACGAATAATTCACCCCTCCACTTT
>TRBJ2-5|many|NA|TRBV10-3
CAISESMAGEGAETQYF
TGTGCCATCAGTGAGTCGATGGCAGGGGAAGGGGCAGAGACCCAGTACTTC
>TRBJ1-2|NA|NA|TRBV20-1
CSASIRDRRTYNYGYTF
TGCAGTGCTTCGATCCGGGACCGGAGGACTTATAACTATGGCTACACCTTC
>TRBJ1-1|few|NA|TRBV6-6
CASSSPGVSEAFF
TGTGCCAGCAGTTCCCCAGGGGTCTCTGAAGCTTTCTTT
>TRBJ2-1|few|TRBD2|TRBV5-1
CASSFPTSGTEQFF
TGCGCCAGCAGCTTTCCGACTAGCGGGACGGAGCAGTTCTTC
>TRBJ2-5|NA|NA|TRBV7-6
CASSLVTPGGETQYF
TGTGCCAGCAGCTTAGTAACCCCAGGAGGGGAGACCCAGTACTTC
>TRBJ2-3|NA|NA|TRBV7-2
CASSHEGGNSNTQYF
TGTGCCAGCAGCCACGAAGGGGGGAATTCGAATACGCAGTATTTT
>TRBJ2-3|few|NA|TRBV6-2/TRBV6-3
CASTQLGPADTQYF
TGTGCCAGCACCCAACTAGGACCCGCAGATACGCAGTATTTT
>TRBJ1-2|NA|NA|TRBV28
CASSLSRAFVRGYTF
TGTGCCAGCAGTCTCAGTCGGGCGTTCGTTCGGGGCTACACCTTC
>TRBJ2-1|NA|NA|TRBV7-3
CASSPTHRQFNEQFF
TGTGCCAGCAGCCCGACACACCGACAGTTCAATGAGCAGTTCTTC
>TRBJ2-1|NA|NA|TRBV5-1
CASSLEVATYNEQFF
TGCGCCAGCAGCCTAGAGGTAGCCACCTACAATGAGCAGTTCTTC
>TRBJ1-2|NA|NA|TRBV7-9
CASSSGVSYGYTF
TGTGCCAGCAGCTCCGGGGTGTCATATGGCTACACCTTC
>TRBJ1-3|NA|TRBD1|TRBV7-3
CASSLQGATGNTIYF
TGTGCCAGCAGTCTACAGGGGGCGACTGGAAACACCATATATTTT
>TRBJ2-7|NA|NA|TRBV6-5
CASSYSKQSPIYEQYF
TGTGCCAGCAGTTACTCGAAGCAGAGCCCCATCTACGAGCAGTACTTC
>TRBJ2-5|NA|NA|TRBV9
CASSVTVQETQYF
TGTGCCAGCAGCGTCACAGTCCAAGAGACCCAGTACTTC
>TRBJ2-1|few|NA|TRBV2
CASRVGAFNEQFF
TGTGCCAGCAGGGTGGGAGCCTTCAATGAGCAGTTCTTC
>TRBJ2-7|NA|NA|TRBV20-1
CSALDGGEQYF
TGCAGTGCTCTCGATGGGGGGGAGCAGTACTTC
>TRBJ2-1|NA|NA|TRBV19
CASSRTTESSYNEQFF
TGTGCCAGTAGTCGAACCACAGAGAGCTCCTACAATGAGCAGTTCTTC
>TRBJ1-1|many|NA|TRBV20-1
CGLQGRTEAFF
TGCGGGCTACAGGGTCGGACTGAAGCTTTCTTT
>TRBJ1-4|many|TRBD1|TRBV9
CASSGGDRGFATNEKLFF
TGTGCCAGCAGCGGCGGGGACAGGGGATTTGCAACTAATGAAAAACTGTTTTTT
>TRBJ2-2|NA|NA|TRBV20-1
CSAKDGTDGELFF
TGCAGTGCTAAGGACGGGACGGACGGGGAGCTGTTTTTT
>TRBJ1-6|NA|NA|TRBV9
CASSVGQLNSPLHF
TGTGCCAGCAGCGTGGGGCAGTTAAATTCACCCCTCCACTTT
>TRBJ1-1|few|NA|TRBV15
CATSRDRKVGTEAFF
TGTGCCACCAGCAGAGATCGCAAAGTGGGGACTGAAGCTTTCTTT
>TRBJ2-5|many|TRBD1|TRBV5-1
CASSSGTAQETQYF
TGCGCCAGCAGCTCTGGGACAGCACAAGAGACCCAGTACTTC
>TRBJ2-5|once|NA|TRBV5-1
CASNFGWGEETQYF
TGCGCCAGCAACTTTGGTTGGGGTGAAGAGACCCAGTACTTC
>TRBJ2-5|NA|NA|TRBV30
CAWTGEETQYF
TGTGCCTGGACAGGGGAAGAGACCCAGTACTTC